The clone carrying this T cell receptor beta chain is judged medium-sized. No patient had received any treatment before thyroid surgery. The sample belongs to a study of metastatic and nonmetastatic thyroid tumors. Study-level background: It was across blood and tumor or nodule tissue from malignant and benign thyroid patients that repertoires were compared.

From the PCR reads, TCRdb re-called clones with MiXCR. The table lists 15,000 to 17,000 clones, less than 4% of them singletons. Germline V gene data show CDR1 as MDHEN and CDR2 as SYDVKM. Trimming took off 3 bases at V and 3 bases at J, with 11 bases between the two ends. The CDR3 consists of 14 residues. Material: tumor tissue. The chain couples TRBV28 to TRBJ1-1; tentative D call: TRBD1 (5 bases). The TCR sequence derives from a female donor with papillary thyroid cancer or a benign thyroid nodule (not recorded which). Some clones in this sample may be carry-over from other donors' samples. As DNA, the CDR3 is TGTGCCAGCAGTTTTAGTGGGGCGTACACTGAAGCTTTCTTT. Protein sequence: CASSFSGAYTEAFF. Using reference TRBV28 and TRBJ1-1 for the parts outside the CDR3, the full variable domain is DVKVTQSSRYLVKRTGEKVFLECVQDMDHENMFWYRQDPGLGLRLIYFSYDVKMKEKGDIPEGYSVSREKKERFSLILESASTNQTSMYLCASSFSGAYTEAFFGQGTRLTVV.